This TCR beta chain was recorded in a study of vaccination and CD4 T cells after COVID-19. Study context: Each person enrolled got two BNT162b2 or mRNA-1273 vaccine doses. The cells in question were stimulated using overlapping spike peptides derived from SARS-CoV-2, HCoV-NL63, HCoV-OC43 and HCoV-229E.

In the case of this clonotype: Antigen specificity is unknown.

Treatment defined: roughly ten-day PBMC culture with coronavirus spike peptide pools or control peptides (ViraFEST assay). The CDR3 runs 14 residues. CDR1 and CDR2 (germline): SEHNR, FQNEAQ (reference sequence). V shed 5 bases and J 10 bases; nucleotides not matched to a gene: 10. Cultured CD4+ T-cell DNA underwent Oncomine TCR Beta short-read sequencing. TCRdb recomputed calls from the PCR reads with MiXCR, one row per CDR3 protein. The repertoire includes about 20,000 distinct CDR3 sequences, about 66% of them detected once, and roughly 3.5% sits in the top ten. This clonotype originated in a human donor who had recovered from COVID-19. The sequenced material came from CD4+ T cells from blood, cultured in vitro. This chain uses TRBV7-9 with TRBJ2-1; 8 bases are a match to TRBD1. The CDR3 loop reads CASSPPARGREQFF. CDR3 bases: TGTGCCAGCAGCCCTCCGGCCAGGGGGCGCGAGCAGTTCTTC.